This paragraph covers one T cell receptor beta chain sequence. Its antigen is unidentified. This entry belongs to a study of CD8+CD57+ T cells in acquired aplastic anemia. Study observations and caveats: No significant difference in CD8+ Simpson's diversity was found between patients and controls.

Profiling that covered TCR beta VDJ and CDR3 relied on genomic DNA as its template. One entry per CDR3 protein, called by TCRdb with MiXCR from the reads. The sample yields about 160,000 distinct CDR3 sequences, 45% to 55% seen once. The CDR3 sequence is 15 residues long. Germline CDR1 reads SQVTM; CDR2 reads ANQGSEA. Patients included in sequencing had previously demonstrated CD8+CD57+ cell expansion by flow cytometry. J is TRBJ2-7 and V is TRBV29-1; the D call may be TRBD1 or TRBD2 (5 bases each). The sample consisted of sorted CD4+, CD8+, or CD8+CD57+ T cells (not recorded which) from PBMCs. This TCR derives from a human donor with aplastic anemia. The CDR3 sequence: CSASKSGRGAYEQYF. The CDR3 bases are TGCAGTGCTAGTAAATCTGGGAGAGGGGCCTACGAGCAGTACTTC.